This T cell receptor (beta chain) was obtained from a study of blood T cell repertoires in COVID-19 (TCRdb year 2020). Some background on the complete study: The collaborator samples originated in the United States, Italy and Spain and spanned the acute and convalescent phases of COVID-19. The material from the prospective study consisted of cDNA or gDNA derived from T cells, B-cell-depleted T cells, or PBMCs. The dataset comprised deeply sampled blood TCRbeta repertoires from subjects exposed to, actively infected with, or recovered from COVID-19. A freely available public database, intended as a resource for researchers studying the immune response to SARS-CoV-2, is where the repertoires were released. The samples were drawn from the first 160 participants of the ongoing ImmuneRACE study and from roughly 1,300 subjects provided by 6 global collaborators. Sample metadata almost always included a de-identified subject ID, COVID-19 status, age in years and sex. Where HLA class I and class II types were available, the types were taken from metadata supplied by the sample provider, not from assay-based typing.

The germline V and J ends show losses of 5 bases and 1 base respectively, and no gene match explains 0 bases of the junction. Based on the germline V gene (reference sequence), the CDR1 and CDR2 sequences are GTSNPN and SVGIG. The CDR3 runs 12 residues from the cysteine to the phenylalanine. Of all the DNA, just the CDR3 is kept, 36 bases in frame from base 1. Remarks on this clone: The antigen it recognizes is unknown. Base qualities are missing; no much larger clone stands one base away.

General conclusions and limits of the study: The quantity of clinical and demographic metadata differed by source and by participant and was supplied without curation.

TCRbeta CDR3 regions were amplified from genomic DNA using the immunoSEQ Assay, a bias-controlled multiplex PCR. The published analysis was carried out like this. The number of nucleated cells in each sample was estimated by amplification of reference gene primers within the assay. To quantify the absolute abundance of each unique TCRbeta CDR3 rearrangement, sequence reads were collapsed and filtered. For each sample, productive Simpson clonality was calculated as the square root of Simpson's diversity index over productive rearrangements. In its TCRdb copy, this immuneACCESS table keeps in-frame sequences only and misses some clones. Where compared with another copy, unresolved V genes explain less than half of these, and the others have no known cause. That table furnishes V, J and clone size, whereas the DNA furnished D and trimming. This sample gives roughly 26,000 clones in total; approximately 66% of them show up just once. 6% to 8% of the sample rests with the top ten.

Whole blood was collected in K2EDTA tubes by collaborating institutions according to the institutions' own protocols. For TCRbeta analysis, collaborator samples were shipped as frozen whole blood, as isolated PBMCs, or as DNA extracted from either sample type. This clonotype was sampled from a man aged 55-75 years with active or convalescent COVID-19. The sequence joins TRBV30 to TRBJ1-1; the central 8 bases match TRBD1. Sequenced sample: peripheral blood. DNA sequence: TGTGCCTGGGGGACAGGGAACACTGAAGCTTTCTTT. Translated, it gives CAWGTGNTEAFF.